These T cell receptor beta chains were read from a single sample in a study of blood T cell repertoires in COVID-19. Using immunoSEQ multiplex PCR, the repertoire was profiled, and TCRdb retains in-frame clones only, with some absent. The sample contains approximately 180,000 clones, around 80% of which appear only once. Sequencing input: peripheral blood. These receptor sequences come from a woman in her sixties or seventies with acute or convalescent COVID-19. CDR3s include the opening cysteine and the closing phenylalanine or tryptophan. The D gene is left open where the match is weak. Rows may omit the clone size; those that give it use once, few, many or a size class.

j_call: TRBJ1-2; cdr3_length: 15; v_call: TRBV14; d_call: NA; clone_size: NA; cdr3_nt: TGTGCCAGCAGCCCCCGCCAGGGCTCTAACTATGGCTACACCTTC; cdr3_aa: CASSPRQGSNYGYTF
j_call: TRBJ1-3; cdr3_length: 15; v_call: TRBV28; d_call: NA; clone_size: NA; cdr3_nt: TGTGCCAGCAGGCCACACGGGGAAGGCGGAAACACCATATATTTT; cdr3_aa: CASRPHGEGGNTIYF
j_call: TRBJ1-1; cdr3_length: 12; v_call: TRBV27; d_call: NA; clone_size: NA; cdr3_nt: TGTGCCAGCGGAAACAGGTACACTGAAGCTTTCTTT; cdr3_aa: CASGNRYTEAFF
j_call: TRBJ1-5; cdr3_length: 16; v_call: TRBV5-1; d_call: NA; clone_size: NA; cdr3_nt: TGCGCCAGCAGCTTGGAAGCAGGGATGATCAATCAGCCCCAGCATTTT; cdr3_aa: CASSLEAGMINQPQHF
j_call: TRBJ1-1; cdr3_length: 14; v_call: TRBV27; d_call: NA; clone_size: NA; cdr3_nt: TGTGCCAGCAGTTTATCGCCAGGTTGGGCTGAAGCTTTCTTT; cdr3_aa: CASSLSPGWAEAFF
j_call: TRBJ2-1; cdr3_length: 18; v_call: TRBV28; d_call: TRBD2; clone_size: few; cdr3_nt: TGTGCCAGCAGTTTCAGGTCTAGCGGGAGGGGCTCCTACAATGAGCAGTTCTTC; cdr3_aa: CASSFRSSGRGSYNEQFF
j_call: TRBJ1-2; cdr3_length: 15; v_call: TRBV5-1; d_call: NA; clone_size: NA; cdr3_nt: TGCGCCAGCAGCTTGGAAGGACAGACATACTATGGCTACACCTTC; cdr3_aa: CASSLEGQTYYGYTF
j_call: TRBJ2-7; cdr3_length: 19; v_call: TRBV19; d_call: TRBD1; clone_size: once; cdr3_nt: TGTGCCAGTAGTATCTCTAGACAGGGGGTTAGCTCTGTCGGCTACGAGCAGTACTTC; cdr3_aa: CASSISRQGVSSVGYEQYF
j_call: TRBJ2-1; cdr3_length: 17; v_call: TRBV9; d_call: NA; clone_size: NA; cdr3_nt: TGTGCCAGCAGCGTAGATAGGAGTGGGGGGCTAGCGGATGAGCAGTTCTTC; cdr3_aa: CASSVDRSGGLADEQFF
j_call: TRBJ1-1; cdr3_length: 12; v_call: TRBV28; d_call: NA; clone_size: once; cdr3_nt: TGTGCCAGCAGTATTAGAGTTCCTGAAGCTTTCTTT; cdr3_aa: CASSIRVPEAFF
j_call: TRBJ1-2; cdr3_length: 16; v_call: TRBV28; d_call: NA; clone_size: few; cdr3_nt: TGTGCCAGCAGCCCGGGCGGGGGGCGCCGAGACTATGGCTACACCTTC; cdr3_aa: CASSPGGGRRDYGYTF
j_call: TRBJ2-7; cdr3_length: 14; v_call: TRBV10-2; d_call: TRBD2; clone_size: NA; cdr3_nt: TGCGCCAGCAGTAGGCCTAGCGGGAGCTACGAGCAGTACTTC; cdr3_aa: CASSRPSGSYEQYF
j_call: TRBJ1-5; cdr3_length: 11; v_call: TRBV6-5; d_call: NA; clone_size: NA; cdr3_nt: TGTGCCAGCACATCGACTGGAACCCAGCATTTT; cdr3_aa: CASTSTGTQHF
j_call: TRBJ2-5; cdr3_length: 14; v_call: TRBV9; d_call: TRBD1; clone_size: NA; cdr3_nt: TGTGCCAGCAGCGCCTTCGACAGGGGCGAGACCCAGTACTTC; cdr3_aa: CASSAFDRGETQYF
j_call: TRBJ2-1; cdr3_length: 13; v_call: TRBV2; d_call: TRBD2; clone_size: NA; cdr3_nt: TGTGCCAGCAGTGGGGGGGGTTACAATGAGCAGTTCTTC; cdr3_aa: CASSGGGYNEQFF
j_call: TRBJ2-3; cdr3_length: 14; v_call: TRBV19; d_call: NA; clone_size: NA; cdr3_nt: TGTGCCAGTAGGGACACCCAGAGCACAGATACGCAGTATTTT; cdr3_aa: CASRDTQSTDTQYF
j_call: TRBJ2-3; cdr3_length: 16; v_call: TRBV3-1/TRBV3-2; d_call: NA; clone_size: NA; cdr3_nt: TGTGCCAGCAGCCAAGTCCTAGCAACCGGCACAGATACGCAGTATTTT; cdr3_aa: CASSQVLATGTDTQYF
j_call: TRBJ2-7; cdr3_length: 15; v_call: TRBV7-2; d_call: NA; clone_size: NA; cdr3_nt: TGTGCCAGCAGCTTAGCGGGGGGAAAGGCCTACGAGCAGTACTTC; cdr3_aa: CASSLAGGKAYEQYF
j_call: TRBJ2-3; cdr3_length: 14; v_call: TRBV5-1; d_call: TRBD2; clone_size: NA; cdr3_nt: TGCGCCAGCAGCGGGGGACTAACCACAGATACGCAGTATTTT; cdr3_aa: CASSGGLTTDTQYF
j_call: TRBJ2-2; cdr3_length: 15; v_call: TRBV11-3; d_call: TRBD2; clone_size: NA; cdr3_nt: TGTGCCAGCAGCTTAGTGAGCGGGGACACCGGGGAGCTGTTTTTT; cdr3_aa: CASSLVSGDTGELFF
j_call: TRBJ1-5; cdr3_length: 15; v_call: TRBV18; d_call: NA; clone_size: NA; cdr3_nt: TGTGCCAGCTCAGAAACCCGGGGGAATAATCAGCCCCAGCATTTT; cdr3_aa: CASSETRGNNQPQHF
j_call: TRBJ2-3; cdr3_length: 15; v_call: TRBV28; d_call: TRBD1; clone_size: NA; cdr3_nt: TGTGCCAGCAGTTTATGGGGGACAGGTACAGATACGCAGTATTTT; cdr3_aa: CASSLWGTGTDTQYF
j_call: TRBJ1-1; cdr3_length: 17; v_call: TRBV4-3; d_call: NA; clone_size: NA; cdr3_nt: TGCGCCAGCAGCCAAGATCTCGTTTCTAGGTCAGGGACTGAAGCTTTCTTT; cdr3_aa: CASSQDLVSRSGTEAFF
j_call: TRBJ2-5; cdr3_length: 12; v_call: TRBV11-3; d_call: NA; clone_size: NA; cdr3_nt: TGTGCCAGCAGCTTACCGGAAGAGACCCAGTACTTC; cdr3_aa: CASSLPEETQYF
j_call: TRBJ1-2; cdr3_length: 14; v_call: TRBV28; d_call: NA; clone_size: NA; cdr3_nt: TGTGCCAGCAGCCTTCCCGAGGGTAACTATGGCTACACCTTC; cdr3_aa: CASSLPEGNYGYTF
j_call: TRBJ1-6; cdr3_length: 14; v_call: TRBV3-1/TRBV3-2; d_call: TRBD1; clone_size: NA; cdr3_nt: TGTGCCAGCACCCAACAGGGGGGATCATCACCCCTCCACTTT; cdr3_aa: CASTQQGGSSPLHF
j_call: TRBJ1-3; cdr3_length: 11; v_call: TRBV20-1; d_call: TRBD1; clone_size: NA; cdr3_nt: TGCAGTTCCTGGACAGGGGGAACCATATATTTT; cdr3_aa: CSSWTGGTIYF
j_call: TRBJ2-5; cdr3_length: 14; v_call: TRBV5-1; d_call: NA; clone_size: NA; cdr3_nt: TGCGCCAGCAGCCGTAGACAGTTCCAAGAGACCCAGTACTTC; cdr3_aa: CASSRRQFQETQYF
j_call: TRBJ2-1; cdr3_length: 15; v_call: TRBV9; d_call: NA; clone_size: NA; cdr3_nt: TGTGCCAGCAGCGTAGAGATAGCGGCTAGTAATGAGCAGTTCTTC; cdr3_aa: CASSVEIAASNEQFF
j_call: TRBJ2-5; cdr3_length: 16; v_call: TRBV6-5; d_call: TRBD2; clone_size: NA; cdr3_nt: TGTGCCAGCAGTTACGCCAGCGGGGTCCGGGTAAAGACCCAGTACTTC; cdr3_aa: CASSYASGVRVKTQYF
j_call: TRBJ1-4; cdr3_length: 14; v_call: TRBV27; d_call: TRBD1; clone_size: few; cdr3_nt: TGTGCCAGCAGTGAGGGGGCTTCTAATGAAAAACTGTTTTTT; cdr3_aa: CASSEGASNEKLFF